This is a list of T cell receptor beta chains from one sample in a study of T cells in Graves' hyperthyroidism and ophthalmopathy. Using its own MiXCR run on the multiplex PCR reads, TCRdb lists one record per CDR3 protein. The sample shows around 700,000 distinct CDR3 sequences, around 20% of them seen only once. The sample consisted of blood. These receptors came from a woman aged 45-65 years with Graves' hyperthyroidism that later progressed to Graves' ophthalmopathy. CDR3s include the opening cysteine and the closing phenylalanine or tryptophan. The order of the fields is D gene, clone size, J gene, V gene, CDR3 protein, CDR3 DNA. The D gene is left open where the match is weak. A row's size may be missing; if present it is once, few, many or a size class.

d_gene: -; abundance: -; j_gene: TRBJ1-3; v_gene: TRBV15; CDR3aa: CATSREYRVLSGNTIYF; CDR3nt: TGTGCCACCAGCAGAGAATACAGGGTCCTCTCTGGAAACACCATATATTTT
d_gene: -; abundance: many; j_gene: TRBJ2-7; v_gene: TRBV30; CDR3aa: CACHRTLSSYEQYF; CDR3nt: TGTGCCTGCCACAGGACTCTGAGCTCCTACGAGCAGTACTTC
d_gene: -; abundance: many; j_gene: TRBJ2-5; v_gene: TRBV7-2; CDR3aa: CASSPKLTRTTWETQYF; CDR3nt: TGTGCCAGCAGCCCCAAGCTTACGCGGACGACCTGGGAGACCCAGTACTTC
d_gene: -; abundance: -; j_gene: TRBJ1-2; v_gene: TRBV7-2; CDR3aa: CASSPTLDITNYGYTF; CDR3nt: TGTGCCAGCAGCCCAACGTTGGACATTACTAACTATGGCTACACCTTC
d_gene: -; abundance: many; j_gene: TRBJ2-7; v_gene: TRBV5-4; CDR3aa: CASSPSGSGEDEQYF; CDR3nt: TGTGCCAGCAGCCCTTCCGGGTCAGGGGAGGACGAGCAGTACTTC
d_gene: -; abundance: many; j_gene: TRBJ1-5; v_gene: TRBV2; CDR3aa: CASSVLDRDQPQHF; CDR3nt: TGTGCCAGCAGTGTTCTGGACAGAGATCAGCCCCAGCATTTT
d_gene: TRBD2; abundance: many; j_gene: TRBJ2-5; v_gene: TRBV11-2; CDR3aa: CASTGLAGAQETQYF; CDR3nt: TGTGCCAGCACCGGACTAGCGGGAGCTCAAGAGACCCAGTACTTC
d_gene: TRBD2; abundance: many; j_gene: TRBJ2-3; v_gene: TRBV3-1; CDR3aa: CASSHVLAGENTDTQYF; CDR3nt: TGTGCCAGCAGCCACGTACTAGCGGGGGAAAACACAGATACGCAGTATTTT
d_gene: -; abundance: few; j_gene: TRBJ1-2; v_gene: TRBV19; CDR3aa: CASRIPGVNYGYTF; CDR3nt: TGTGCCAGTAGGATCCCGGGAGTTAACTATGGCTACACCTTC
d_gene: -; abundance: few; j_gene: TRBJ2-7; v_gene: TRBV4-1; CDR3aa: CASSQDVATDEQYF; CDR3nt: TGCGCCAGCAGCCAAGATGTAGCAACCGACGAGCAGTACTTC
d_gene: TRBD2; abundance: -; j_gene: TRBJ2-1; v_gene: TRBV7-3; CDR3aa: CASSLLAGHNEQFF; CDR3nt: TGTGCCAGCAGCTTACTAGCGGGGCACAATGAGCAGTTCTTC
d_gene: -; abundance: few; j_gene: TRBJ2-4; v_gene: TRBV7-2; CDR3aa: CASSLAGSIAKNIQYF; CDR3nt: TGTGCCAGCAGCTTAGCGGGATCGATAGCCAAAAACATTCAGTACTTC
d_gene: TRBD1; abundance: -; j_gene: TRBJ1-2; v_gene: TRBV6-1; CDR3aa: CASSREGAMGRGYTF; CDR3nt: TGTGCCAGCAGTAGAGAGGGGGCTATGGGGAGAGGCTACACCTTC
d_gene: -; abundance: many; j_gene: TRBJ1-2; v_gene: TRBV12-3/TRBV12-4; CDR3aa: CASSLLRGTGYGYTF; CDR3nt: TGTGCCAGCAGTTTATTACGGGGGACTGGCTATGGCTACACCTTC
d_gene: -; abundance: -; j_gene: TRBJ2-3; v_gene: TRBV9; CDR3aa: CASSVEGAYTDTQYF; CDR3nt: TGTGCCAGCAGCGTGGAGGGGGCTTACACAGATACGCAGTATTTT
d_gene: TRBD1; abundance: few; j_gene: TRBJ1-2; v_gene: TRBV6-1; CDR3aa: CASRPRTGSGYTF; CDR3nt: TGTGCCAGCAGGCCGCGGACAGGGAGCGGCTACACCTTC
d_gene: -; abundance: once; j_gene: TRBJ2-7; v_gene: TRBV6-5; CDR3aa: CASSYNGVKDEQYF; CDR3nt: TGTGCCAGCAGTTATAACGGAGTAAAGGACGAGCAGTACTTC
d_gene: TRBD1; abundance: few; j_gene: TRBJ1-6; v_gene: TRBV7-9; CDR3aa: CASSFQQGYNSPLHF; CDR3nt: TGTGCCAGCAGCTTCCAACAGGGGTATAATTCACCCCTCCACTTT
d_gene: -; abundance: -; j_gene: TRBJ1-1; v_gene: TRBV24-1; CDR3aa: CATSDWGTEAFF; CDR3nt: TGTGCCACCAGTGATTGGGGTACTGAAGCTTTCTTT
d_gene: TRBD1; abundance: -; j_gene: TRBJ1-4; v_gene: TRBV9; CDR3aa: CASSGDRGTEKLFF; CDR3nt: TGTGCCAGCAGCGGGGACAGGGGGACGGAAAAACTGTTTTTT
d_gene: -; abundance: many; j_gene: TRBJ2-7; v_gene: TRBV20-1; CDR3aa: CSATPGNSYEQYF; CDR3nt: TGCAGTGCTACTCCCGGGAACTCCTACGAGCAGTACTTC
d_gene: TRBD2; abundance: many; j_gene: TRBJ2-1; v_gene: TRBV6-2/TRBV6-3; CDR3aa: CASSLLAGGISSYNEQFF; CDR3nt: TGTGCCAGCAGTTTACTAGCGGGGGGGATAAGCTCGTACAATGAGCAGTTCTTC